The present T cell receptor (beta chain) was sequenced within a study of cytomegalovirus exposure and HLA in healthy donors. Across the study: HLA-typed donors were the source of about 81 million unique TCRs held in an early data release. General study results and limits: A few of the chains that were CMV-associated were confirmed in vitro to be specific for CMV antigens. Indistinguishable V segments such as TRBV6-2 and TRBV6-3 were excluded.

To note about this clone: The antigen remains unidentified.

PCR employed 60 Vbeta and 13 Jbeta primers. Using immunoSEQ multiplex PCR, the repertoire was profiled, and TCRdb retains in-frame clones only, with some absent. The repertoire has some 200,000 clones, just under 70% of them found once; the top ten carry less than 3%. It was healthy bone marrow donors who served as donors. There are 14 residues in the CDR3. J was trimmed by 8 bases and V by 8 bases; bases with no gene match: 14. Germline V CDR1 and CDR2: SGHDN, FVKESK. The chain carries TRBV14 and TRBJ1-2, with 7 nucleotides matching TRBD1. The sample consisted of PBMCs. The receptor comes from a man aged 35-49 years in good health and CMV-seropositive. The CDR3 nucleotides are TGTGCCAGCTCGACAGGGCCCCGAACGAGAGGCTACACCTTC. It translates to CASSTGPRTRGYTF.